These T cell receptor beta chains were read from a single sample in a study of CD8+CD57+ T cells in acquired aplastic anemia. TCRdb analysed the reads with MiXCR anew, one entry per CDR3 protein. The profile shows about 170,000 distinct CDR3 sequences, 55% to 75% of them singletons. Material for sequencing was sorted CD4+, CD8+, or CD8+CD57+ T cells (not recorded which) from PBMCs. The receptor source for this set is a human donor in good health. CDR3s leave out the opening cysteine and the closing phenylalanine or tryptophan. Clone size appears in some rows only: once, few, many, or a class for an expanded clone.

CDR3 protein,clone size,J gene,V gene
ASSPARAQISYEQY,many,TRBJ2-7,TRBV14
SAKSGTISYNEQF,many,TRBJ2-1,TRBV20-1
ASSLGGGPNEKLF,-,TRBJ1-4,TRBV7-2
ASSTRTGANVLT,few,TRBJ2-6,TRBV2
ASSSSLTATYNSPLH,-,TRBJ1-6,TRBV12-3/TRBV12-4
ASRRGIAQY,many,TRBJ2-3,TRBV19
AISEFAGQAEQQY,-,TRBJ2-7,TRBV10-3
STPGGRIDNEQF,-,TRBJ2-1,TRBV29-1
ASSLEVQGGYEQY,-,TRBJ2-7,TRBV7-2
ASREGTATNYGYT,-,TRBJ1-2,TRBV12-3/TRBV12-4
ATSDPGTPLEQY,-,TRBJ2-7,TRBV24-1
SARGLGDTQY,-,TRBJ2-3,TRBV20-1
ASSPLAGGELF,many,TRBJ2-2,TRBV19
ASEDWMNTEAF,-,TRBJ1-1,TRBV7-3
ASSRGQGSQPQH,many,TRBJ1-5,TRBV6-5
ATSDSDRAGTDTQY,once,TRBJ2-3,TRBV24-1
AAFRLQPQH,once,TRBJ1-5,TRBV7-3
ASSFTLVREEQY,once,TRBJ2-7,TRBV7-7
ASSSDYQETQY,many,TRBJ2-5,TRBV7-9
AWSQMNTEAF,many,TRBJ1-1,TRBV30
ASSSGGQGGYEQY,-,TRBJ2-7,TRBV5-1
ASTGSVNTEAF,-,TRBJ1-1,TRBV6-6
ATAGGTDTQY,many,TRBJ2-3,TRBV15
SAQGTGPYNEQF,-,TRBJ2-1,TRBV29-1
ASRGTGPDTQY,-,TRBJ2-3,TRBV2
SAPDRSSYNSPLH,-,TRBJ1-6,TRBV20-1
ASSAGGAEDTQY,-,TRBJ2-3,TRBV6-4
ASSDGTGSQETQY,-,TRBJ2-5,TRBV2
ASRATSSEPRDEQF,many,TRBJ2-1,TRBV2
ASSSYRGGYNQPQH,-,TRBJ1-5,TRBV19
SVDPTSGRDTEQF,-,TRBJ2-1,TRBV29-1
SALSGTSNTGELF,-,TRBJ2-2,TRBV20-1
SATTLAGRSDTQY,-,TRBJ2-3,TRBV20-1
ASSVVYGDEQY,few,TRBJ2-7,TRBV9
ASSVAGTEGNIQY,-,TRBJ2-4,TRBV9
ASSPPIEEAQY,-,TRBJ2-5,TRBV18
ASGLSGGAVYEQF,-,TRBJ2-1,TRBV2